Shown below are 17 T cell receptor beta chains from a single sample sequenced in a study of OX40 agonist ivuxolimab in advanced cancers. The data were produced by immunoSEQ multiplex PCR, yet TCRdb's version contains in-frame clones alone and is incomplete. Among around 34,000 clones listed, roughly 79% were seen once. The source was CD4+ or CD8+ T cells sorted from blood, collected in a trial of the OX40 agonist ivuxolimab. The origin of the receptors is an adult with an advanced solid tumor such as melanoma, head and neck, liver or kidney cancer.

The J gene is TRBJ2-1, the V gene TRBV2; perhaps TRBD2 as D (6 bases). V was shortened by 6 bases and J by 4 bases, with 13 bases between the two germline ends. Looked up from germline, CDR1 is SNHLY and CDR2 is FYNNEI. This CDR3 comprises 14 residues. In DNA, the CDR3 is TGTGCCAGCAGCTCGGGAGTCGGGTACAATGAGCAGTTCTTC. It is translated as CASSSGVGYNEQFF.

This chain links TRBV19 with TRBJ2-5; tentative D call: TRBD2 (6 bases). The CDR3 length is 17 residues. Looked up from germline, CDR1 is LNHDA and CDR2 is SQIVND (reference sequence). Trimming pared 5 bases from V and 5 bases from J, leaving 24 bases between. In DNA form, the CDR3 reads TGTGCCAGTAGTCCCCAGCGAGTTAGCGGACTTGGGGAGACCCAGTACTTC. Translating it yields CASSPQRVSGLGETQYF.

The rearrangement uses TRBV11-2 and TRBJ2-7, with D unclear. Germline V gene lookup returns CDR1 SGHAT and CDR2 FQNNGV. The CDR3 sequence is 12 residues long. The ends were cut back, 5 bases at V and 6 bases at J, with 11 bases in the middle. The CDR3: CASSILVTEQYF. DNA of the CDR3: TGTGCCAGCAGCATTCTAGTTACCGAGCAGTACTTC.

This chain joins TRBV5-1 and TRBJ1-2; D call uncertain. Germline V gene data show CDR1 as SGHRS and CDR2 as YFSETQ. This CDR3 is 14 amino acids long. Trimming shortened V by 0 bases and J by 6 bases, and 12 bases separated the two germline ends. CDR3 sequence: CASSLDRAVNGYTF. In DNA, the CDR3 is TGCGCCAGCAGCTTGGACCGAGCAGTTAATGGCTACACCTTC.

In this sample, this clone turned up a few times. CDR3 region: CASSPISRYTEAFF. DNA for the CDR3: TGTGCCAGCTCACCAATTTCCAGGTACACTGAAGCTTTCTTT. The chain combines TRBV18 with TRBJ1-1, with D uncertain. Germline CDR1 and CDR2: KGHSH and LQKENI. This CDR3 spans 14 amino acids. Trimming took off 2 bases at V and 3 bases at J, with 10 bases between the two ends.

This clone was counted only a few times. The rearrangement links TRBV19 to TRBJ1-4, with D tentatively TRBD1 (5 bases). The CDR3 has 13 amino acids. Germline loops: CDR1 LNHDA, CDR2 SQIVND (reference sequence). V shed 5 bases and J shed 11 bases, with 15 bases lying between them. The CDR3 sequence: CASSGGFERKLFF. The CDR3 bases are TGTGCCAGTAGTGGGGGATTTGAAAGGAAACTGTTTTTT.

The chain links TRBV25-1 to TRBJ2-1; no definite D call. CDR1 and CDR2 from the germline V gene are MGHDK and SYGVNS. The CDR3 spans 11 residues. The V end lost 4 bases, the J end lost 6 bases, and 4 bases lay between the germline ends. CDR3 sequence reads: CASSAFNEQFF. In nucleotides, the CDR3 is TGTGCCAGCAGTGCATTCAATGAGCAGTTCTTC. Full variable domain (rest looked up from reference TRBV25-1 and TRBJ2-1): EADIYQTPRYLVIGTGKKITLECSQTMGHDKMYWYQQDPGMELHLIHYSYGVNSTEKGDLSSESTVSRIRTEHFPLTLESARPSHTSQYLCASSAFNEQFFGPGTRLTVL.

This clone showed up just a few times. Sequence at one end of the junction differs from germline and may be a read error. The chain uses TRBV7-2 and TRBJ2-3, with D possibly matching TRBD1 (6 bases). Looked up from germline, CDR1 is SGHTA and CDR2 is FQGNSA. The CDR3 loop spans 15 amino acids. The CDR3 region is CASTLMGAYADTQYF. CDR3 nucleotide sequence: TGTGCCAGCACCTTAATGGGGGCCTACGCAGATACGCAGTATTTT.

The chain has TRBV7-2 and TRBJ2-5, with 7 bases aligning to TRBD2. The V gene's germline CDR1 is SGHTA and CDR2 FQGNSA. V gave up 3 bases and J gave up 6 bases; unmatched junction bases: 13. This CDR3 region has 16 residues. CDR3 protein: CASSLDPLTSRQTQYF. The DNA of the CDR3 is TGTGCCAGCAGCTTGGACCCCTTGACTAGCAGGCAGACCCAGTACTTC.

V usage is TRBV4-2 and J usage is TRBJ1-1; perhaps TRBD1 as D (6 bases). The CDR3 runs 15 residues. The germline gives CDR1 LGHNA, CDR2 YNFKEQ. V shed 3 bases and J shed 1 base, with 12 bases lying between them. This CDR3 reads CASSQAIQGNTEAFF. The CDR3 DNA is TGTGCCAGCAGCCAGGCTATACAGGGGAACACTGAAGCTTTCTTT.

The chain uses TRBV7-9 and TRBJ2-5; TRBD2 is a possible D gene (6 bases). The CDR3 has 13 residues. Trimming pared 4 bases from V and 5 bases from J, leaving 11 bases between. Germline CDR1 is SEHNR and CDR2 is FQNEAQ (reference sequence). CDR3 nucleotides: TGTGCCAGCAGCTCCGGACTAACGGAGACCCAGTACTTC. Residues: CASSSGLTETQYF.

This clone was seen a few times. The identical CDR3 is also encoded by other nucleotide sequences in the sample. CDR3 coding DNA: TGTGCCAGCAGCGTAGCGAGAAACACTGAAGCTTTCTTT. It translates to CASSVARNTEAFF. This chain joins TRBV9 and TRBJ1-1, with D uncertain. The CDR3 covers 13 residues. Germline V CDR1 and CDR2: SGDLS, YYNGEE. V was trimmed by 0 bases and J by 2 bases, leaving 5 bases between them.

The chain employs TRBV19 and TRBJ2-5; 12 bases are shared with TRBD2. The CDR3 contains 15 residues. In germline, CDR1 is LNHDA, CDR2 SQIVND (reference sequence). The ends lost 4 bases at V and 1 base at J; junction bases unmatched: 1. The CDR3 loop reads CASSRTSGIQETQYF. In DNA, the CDR3 is TGTGCCAGTAGTAGGACTAGCGGGATCCAAGAGACCCAGTACTTC. Looking up the rest from reference TRBV19 and TRBJ2-5 gives the full variable domain: DGGITQSPKYLFRKEGQNVTLSCEQNLNHDAMYWYRQDPGQGLRLIYYSQIVNDFQKGDIAEGYSVSREKKESFPLTVTSAQKNPTAFYLCASSRTSGIQETQYFGPGTRLLVL.

This chain uses TRBV5-8 with TRBJ1-1, with D perhaps matching TRBD1 (5 bases). The V gene lost 1 base and the J gene lost 0 bases, with 7 bases spanning the gap. CDR1 and CDR2 from the germline V gene are SGHTS and YDEGEE. This CDR3 contains 14 residues. This chain's CDR3 is CASSLRGVNTEAFF. The CDR3 DNA reads TGTGCCAGCAGCTTGAGAGGGGTGAACACTGAAGCTTTCTTT.

In DNA, the CDR3 is TGTGCCAGCGCCGACAGGTACAACCAGCCCCAGCATTTT. This encodes CASADRYNQPQHF. The chain combines TRBV19 with TRBJ1-5; a weak D match, TRBD1 (6 bases). This CDR3 has 13 residues. The germline V and J ends were trimmed by 9 bases and 7 bases, with 16 bases remaining between them. Looked up from germline, CDR1 is LNHDA and CDR2 is SQIVND (reference sequence).

This chain connects TRBV28 to TRBJ1-4, with D maybe TRBD1 (6 bases). This CDR3 is 15 amino acids long. Germline CDR1 and CDR2: MDHEN and SYDVKM. The ends were cut back, 4 bases at V and 4 bases at J, with 13 bases in the middle. CDR3 DNA sequence: TGTGCCAGCAGTTACCAAGGGGGGGGTAATGAAAAACTGTTTTTT. Its translation: CASSYQGGGNEKLFF. The full variable domain, its missing parts supplied by reference TRBV28 and TRBJ1-4, is DVKVTQSSRYLVKRTGEKVFLECVQDMDHENMFWYRQDPGLGLRLIYFSYDVKMKEKGDIPEGYSVSREKKERFSLILESASTNQTSMYLCASSYQGGGNEKLFFGSGTQLSVL.

The chain links TRBV7-6 to TRBJ1-6; maybe TRBD1 (6 bases). With 4 bases removed from V and 10 bases from J, the gap between germline ends came to 20 bases. In germline, CDR1 is SGHVS, CDR2 FNYEAQ. CDR3 length equals 16 residues. The CDR3 loop reads CASSSEGGASSSPLHF. DNA of the CDR3: TGTGCCAGCAGCTCAGAGGGGGGCGCATCTTCCTCACCCCTCCACTTT.